A single sample gave rise to the 11 T cell receptor beta chains below, sequenced in a study of regulatory T cells in long-lasting Graves disease. Sample time point: newly diagnosed GD, antithyroid drugs for less than 3 months. Generation of the TCR library employed RNA extracted from PBMCs. Through Arm-PCR of CDR3 regions and iRepertoire HTBI primers, TCR beta libraries were built. TCRdb used MiXCR to reprocess the multiplex PCR reads, holding one entry per CDR3 protein. This sample has about 540,000 distinct CDR3 sequences; roughly 13% occur once, and the top ten carry roughly 10%. This sample was also put to use in a study of T cells in Graves' hyperthyroidism and ophthalmopathy.

The source material was peripheral blood mononuclear cells (PBMCs), sampled at new diagnosis, from a patient treated with antithyroid drugs. The receptors were sampled from a man aged 25-45 years with Graves disease.

The V gene is TRBV5-1, the J gene TRBJ1-4; D possibly corresponds to TRBD1 (5 bases). Germline V gene lookup returns CDR1 SGHRS and CDR2 YFSETQ. Trimming shortened V by 4 bases and J by 8 bases, and 27 bases separated the two germline ends. This CDR3 spans 18 amino acids. The CDR3 loop is CASSRSPDSGPGGEKLFF. The CDR3 DNA reads TGCGCCAGCAGCCGATCGCCTGATTCCGGGCCGGGGGGAGAAAAACTGTTTTTT.

This clonotype was recorded many times. The chain links TRBV12-3 or TRBV12-4 to TRBJ2-1; D might be TRBD1 or TRBD2, each matching 5 bases. The V and J ends lost 5 bases and 6 bases respectively, with 14 bases between them. This CDR3 is built from 14 residues. The CDR3 DNA reads as TGTGCCAGCAGTCACGAGGGACCAGGCAATGAGCAGTTCTTC. It translates to CASSHEGPGNEQFF.

The genes are TRBV27 and TRBJ2-5; TRBD2 matches at 9 bases. Germline values: CDR1 MNHEY, CDR2 SMNVEV (reference sequence). The V segment lost 4 bases and the J segment 5 bases; nucleotides outside the gene matches: 8. The CDR3 has 15 residues. The CDR3 spells CASSWRGRAGETQYF. CDR3 DNA sequence: TGTGCCAGCAGTTGGCGCGGGAGGGCAGGGGAGACCCAGTACTTC.

This clonotype was seen only a few times. This chain uses TRBV27 with TRBJ1-4, with D tentatively TRBD1 (6 bases). The germline gives CDR1 MNHEY, CDR2 SMNVEV (reference sequence). V was trimmed by 4 bases and J by 8 bases, leaving 11 bases between them. CDR3 length: 13 residues. This chain's CDR3 is CASSWGLGEKLFF. CDR3 nucleotides: TGTGCCAGCAGTTGGGGGCTAGGCGAAAAACTGTTTTTT.

This clonotype was seen at least ten times. This rearrangement joins TRBV29-1 to TRBJ2-3; D not certain. The CDR3 has 13 amino acids. V gave up 3 bases and J gave up 5 bases, with 12 bases separating them. From germline, CDR1 is SQVTM and CDR2 ANQGSEA. The CDR3 DNA is TGCAGCGTTGAGGGCACCCACAGAGATACGCAGTATTTT. Its translation: CSVEGTHRDTQYF.

This clonotype was seen many times. CDR3 bases: TGTGCCAGCAGTTCCGGGGCCATCTCTGGAAACACCATATATTTT. It encodes CASSSGAISGNTIYF. The chain has TRBV12-3 or TRBV12-4 and TRBJ1-3; D may be TRBD1 (5 bases). This CDR3 contains 15 residues. Trimming removed 4 bases at V and 0 bases at J, with 10 bases between.

Of note for this clonotype: This may come from a read error, since a much larger clone is one base off. The chain has TRBV27 and TRBJ1-2, with TRBD1 matching 8 bases. The germline V gene encodes CDR1 MNHEY and CDR2 SMNVEV (reference sequence). V trimming: 1 base; J trimming: 8 bases; junction bases outside the gene matches: 24. CDR3 length: 20 residues. Here the CDR3 reads CASSLWPKRGGQGKGNGYTF. The DNA for the CDR3 is TGTGCCAGCAGTTTATGGCCAAAACGGGGCGGACAGGGAAAGGGCAACGGCTACACCTTC.

This clonotype appeared many times. The chain joins TRBV5-1 to TRBJ2-3, with D unresolved. The CDR3 extends over 12 amino acids. The germline V gene has CDR1 SGHRS and CDR2 YFSETQ. Trimming left V 4 bases short and J 6 bases short, with 9 bases between. DNA for the CDR3: TGCGCCAGCAGCCCGACTGAGGATACGCAGTATTTT. Translated, it gives CASSPTEDTQYF.

This clonotype was picked up many times. One end of the junction fails to match germline, which may point to a read error. The V and J genes are TRBV5-1 and TRBJ1-1; 7 nucleotides agree with TRBD1. This CDR3 has 14 residues. Germline CDR1 reads SGHRS; CDR2 reads YFSETQ. The CDR3, as DNA: TGTGCCAGCAGTTTAAGGACAGGGAACACTGAAGCTTTCTTT. Translating gives CASSLRTGNTEAFF.

This clonotype was counted a few times. The chain joins TRBV27 to TRBJ2-6; no reliable D call. Germline values: CDR1 MNHEY, CDR2 SMNVEV (reference sequence). The CDR3 totals 16 residues. Trimming left V 4 bases short and J 0 bases short, with 10 bases between. CDR3 bases: TGTGCCAGCAGTTCATCCCCACACTCTGGGGCCAACGTCCTGACTTTC. Translated, it gives CASSSSPHSGANVLTF. Filled out from reference TRBV27 and TRBJ2-6, the complete variable domain reads EAQVTQNPRYLITVTGKKLTVTCSQNMNHEYMSWYRQDPGLGLRQIYYSMNVEVTDKGDVPEGYKVSRKEKRNFPLILESPSPNQTSLYFCASSSSPHSGANVLTFGAGSRLTVL.

This clonotype was seen only a few times. The chain joins TRBV6-5 to TRBJ1-5; D gene uncertain. The CDR3 has 15 residues. The V and J ends lost 2 bases and 5 bases respectively, with 13 bases between them. Germline CDR1 and CDR2: MNHEY and SVGAGI. The CDR3 region has the DNA TGTGCCAGCAGTTACAGGGCGTTTGATCATCAGCCCCAGCATTTT. Its protein product is CASSYRAFDHQPQHF.